Below are 4 T cell receptor beta chains sequenced from a single sample in a study of breast tumors, draining lymph nodes, adjacent tissues. Breast cancer patients provided tissue from their axillary draining lymph nodes. TCRdb processed the multiplex PCR reads anew with MiXCR; each CDR3 protein has one entry. Among about 270,000 distinct CDR3 sequences listed, roughly 31% were seen once. Input material: axillary lymph node tissue. The receptors originated from a female donor with breast cancer. Some clones in this sample may be carry-over from other donors' samples.

The V and J genes are TRBV24-1 and TRBJ2-1, with TRBD2 matching 12 bases. The CDR3 contains 19 residues. Germline CDR1 and CDR2: KGHDR and SFDVKD. Trimming removed 9 bases from V and 1 base from J; junction bases left unmatched: 15. The CDR3 loop reads CATGLAGPLACVSYNEQFF. The DNA for the CDR3 is TGTGCCACCGGACTAGCGGGACCACTCGCCTGCGTGTCCTACAATGAGCAGTTCTTC.

This clonotype was found many times. The rearrangement uses TRBV25-1 and TRBJ1-2, with D possibly TRBD1 on 6 matching bases. Per the germline V gene, CDR1 is MGHDK and CDR2 is SYGVNS. The CDR3 sequence is 14 residues long. The V and J ends lost 4 bases and 6 bases respectively, with 15 bases between them. The CDR3 region has the DNA TGTGCCAGCAGTGTGGAACAGGGATTGAATGGCTACACCTTC. It yields the protein CASSVEQGLNGYTF.

In this sample, this clonotype turned up many times. The rearrangement joins TRBV11-1 to TRBJ2-1, with TRBD2 matching over 13 bases. With V trimmed by 5 bases and J by 8 bases, 12 bases remained unmatched. The length of the CDR3 is 17 residues. Germline lookup yields CDR1 SGHAT and CDR2 FQDESV (reference sequence). The CDR3 loop reads CASSARGTSGKGDEQFF. CDR3 coding DNA: TGTGCCAGCAGCGCTCGAGGGACTAGCGGGAAGGGAGATGAGCAGTTCTTC. The full variable domain, with the rest looked up from reference TRBV11-1 and TRBJ2-1, is EAEVAQSPRYKITEKSQAVAFWCDPISGHATLYWYRQILGQGPELLVQFQDESVVDDSQLPKDRFSAERLKGVDSTLKIQPAELGDSAMYLCASSARGTSGKGDEQFFGPGTRLTVL.

Ten or more counts support this clonotype. The genes are TRBV9 and TRBJ2-2; 7 bases are a match to TRBD1. Germline loops: CDR1 SGDLS, CDR2 YYNGEE. Trimming removed 3 bases from V and 6 bases from J; junction bases left unmatched: 5. The CDR3 extends over 14 amino acids. DNA of the CDR3: TGTGCCAGCAGCGCGACAGGGCTAGCCGGGGAGCTGTTTTTT. It translates to CASSATGLAGELFF.